This T cell receptor (beta chain) was captured in a study of blood T cell repertoires in COVID-19. On the study more broadly: Acute and convalescent COVID-19 samples came from the United States, Italy and Spain. Sources were T cells, B-cell-depleted T cells, or PBMCs; the material itself was cDNA or gDNA.

The CDR3 has 13 residues. In germline, CDR1 is SGHNT, CDR2 YYREEE (reference sequence). Trimming removed 1 base from V and 9 bases from J, with 13 bases in between. As processed by the authors: The assay estimated nucleated cells by amplifying reference gene primers. Libraries were prepared by immunoSEQ multiplex PCR; TCRdb keeps only in-frame clonotypes and omits some of them. The V and J calls and clone size come from that table; D and trimming were worked out from the DNA. The sample records 75,000 to 90,000 clones, around four fifths being singletons. Material: peripheral blood. The sequence was collected from an older man with active or convalescent COVID-19. The chain recombines TRBV5-4 with TRBJ1-1; a possible D gene is TRBD1 (6 bases). CDR3 coding DNA: TGTGCCAGCAGCTTGACGCTGACAGGTAAAGCTTTCTTT. Translation gives CASSLTLTGKAFF.